This T cell receptor beta chain was recorded in a study of OX40 agonist ivuxolimab in advanced cancers. Study summary: The dose of intravenous ivuxolimab that patients received every 2 weeks ranged from 0.01 to 10 mg/kg. Study-wide findings and caveats: The CD4+ and CD8+ T cells in the blood had expanded clonally by week 6 at 0.1 to 3.0 mg/kg.

Details on this clone: The antigen is not known.

Method: immunoSEQ multiplex PCR; TCRdb's copy keeps in-frame clones and lacks some. Here the sample spans 65,000 to 100,000 clones, less than 95% being singletons. The CDR3 loop spans 14 amino acids. V was shortened by 10 bases and J by 2 bases, with 15 bases between the two germline ends. Germline-derived CDR1 and CDR2 are MNHEY and SVGAGI. With autoimmune disease history or systemic immunosuppression, patients were excluded. This TCR was recovered from an adult with an advanced solid tumor such as melanoma, head and neck, liver or kidney cancer. The sequencing here drew on CD4+ or CD8+ T cells sorted from blood, taken in a trial of the OX40 agonist ivuxolimab. The J gene is TRBJ2-1, the V gene TRBV6-5; weak D call: TRBD1 (6 bases). The CDR3 is CATSPGVAYNEQFF. CDR3 sequence (DNA): TGTGCCACCTCACCAGGGGTAGCCTACAATGAGCAGTTCTTC.